What follows describes a single T cell receptor beta chain. No antigen is known for it. The data were obtained in a study of cytomegalovirus exposure and HLA in healthy donors. Study-wide findings and caveats: Cytomegalovirus association was listed for 164 TCR beta chains.

Separation from the approximately 660-subject first cohort characterized the roughly 120-subject validation cohort, to which the donors belonged. The CDR3 consists of 15 residues. With V trimmed by 8 bases and J by 2 bases, 11 bases remained unmatched. In germline, CDR1 is MNHEY, CDR2 SVGAGI. TCRdb keeps only in-frame clones here, not all; method: immunoSEQ multiplex PCR. The sample includes about 160,000 clones, 89% of them seen just once. The V gene is TRBV6-5, the J gene TRBJ2-7, with 8 bases identical to TRBD1. Input material: PBMCs. The source of this sequence is a woman between 18 and 30 years old in good health and CMV-seropositive. CDR3 residues: CASSPPGTGTYEQYF. The CDR3 bases are TGTGCCAGCTCCCCTCCCGGGACAGGTACCTACGAGCAGTACTTC.